What follows is one T cell receptor (beta chain) and its context. This sample was included in a study of blood T cell repertoires in COVID-19. The ends were cut back, 5 bases at V and 2 bases at J, with 15 bases in the middle. The CDR3 is made up of 15 amino acids. CDR1 is LNHDA and CDR2 is SQIVND in the germline V gene (reference sequence). Method: immunoSEQ multiplex PCR; TCRdb's copy keeps in-frame clones and lacks some. The sample includes under 350,000 clones, about 88% of them seen just once. Living in 24 US areas, the participants were between roughly 18 and 89 years of age. Participants' own reports of clinical history determined their cohort assignment. Before being deemed recovered, Cohort 3 donors had two negative PCRs, clearance, or symptom resolution.

The chain uses TRBV19 and TRBJ1-1, with D uncertain. Sequenced material: PBMCs or T cells enriched from blood (not recorded which). The sequence came from a man aged 60 to 69 who had recovered from COVID-19. The CDR3 sequence is CASSPRQLTNTEAFF. CDR3 nucleotides: TGTGCCAGTAGTCCGCGACAACTCACAAACACTGAAGCTTTCTTT.